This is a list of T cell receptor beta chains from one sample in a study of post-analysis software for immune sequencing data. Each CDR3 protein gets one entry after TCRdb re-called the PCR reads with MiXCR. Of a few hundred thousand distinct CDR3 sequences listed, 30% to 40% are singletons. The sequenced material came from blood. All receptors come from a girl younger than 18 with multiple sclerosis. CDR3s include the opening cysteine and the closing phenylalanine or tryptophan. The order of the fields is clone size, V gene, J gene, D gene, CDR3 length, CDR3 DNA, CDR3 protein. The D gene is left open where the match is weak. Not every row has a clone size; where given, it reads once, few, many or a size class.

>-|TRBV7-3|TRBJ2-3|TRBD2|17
TGTGCCAGCAGCCTAAGGGCACTAGCGTTTAGCACAGATACGCAGTATTTT
CASSLRALAFSTDTQYF
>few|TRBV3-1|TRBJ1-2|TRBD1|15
TGTGCCAGCAGCCAAGACGGGACAGGGACAGTTGGCTACACCTTC
CASSQDGTGTVGYTF
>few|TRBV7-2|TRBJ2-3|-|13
TGTGCCAGCAGCTTTGTGGGGACAGATACGCAGTATTTT
CASSFVGTDTQYF
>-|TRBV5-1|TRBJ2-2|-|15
TGCGCCAGCAGCTTATTCGACAGTAACACCGGGGAGCTGTTTTTT
CASSLFDSNTGELFF
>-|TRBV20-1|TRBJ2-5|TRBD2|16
TGCAGTGCTAGAGCCCGGACTAGCGGGGGGGCAGAGACCGGGTACTTC
CSARARTSGGAETGYF
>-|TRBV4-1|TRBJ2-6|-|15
TGCGCCAGCAGCCGATATAACTCTGGGGCCAACGTCCTGACTTTC
CASSRYNSGANVLTF
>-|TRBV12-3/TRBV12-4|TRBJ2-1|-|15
TGTGCCAGCAGCGATCCAGGAAGGGCCGACAATGAGCAGTTCTTC
CASSDPGRADNEQFF
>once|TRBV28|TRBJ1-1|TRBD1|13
TGTGCCAGCCTAATCCAGGACAGGGGTGAAGCTTTCTTT
CASLIQDRGEAFF
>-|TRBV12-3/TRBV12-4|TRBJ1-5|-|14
TGTGCCAGCACCTCCTTAGGCGGGAATCAGCCCCAGCATTTT
CASTSLGGNQPQHF
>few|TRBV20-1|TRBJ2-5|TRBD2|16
TGCAGTGCCGGACTAGCGGGGCCCGCTCGACAAGAGACCCAGTACTTC
CSAGLAGPARQETQYF
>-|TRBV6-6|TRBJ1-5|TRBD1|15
TGTGCCAGCAGCGCAACAGGGGTGAGCAATCAGCCCCAGCATTTT
CASSATGVSNQPQHF
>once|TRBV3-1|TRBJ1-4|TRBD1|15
TGTGCCAGCAGCCAAGTAGGACAGGGCGGCGAAAAACTGTTTTTT
CASSQVGQGGEKLFF
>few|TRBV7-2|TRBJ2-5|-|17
TGTGCCAGCAGCTTAGGGGCTGACTACTACGGCCAAGAGACCCAGTACTTC
CASSLGADYYGQETQYF
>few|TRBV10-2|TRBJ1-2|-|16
TGCGCCAGCAGTGAGTCCCTGACCGGGACGAGCTATGGCTACACCTTC
CASSESLTGTSYGYTF
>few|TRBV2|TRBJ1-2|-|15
TGTGCCAGCAGTGATAACGGTCAGCTTAAAGGTGGCTACACCTTC
CASSDNGQLKGGYTF
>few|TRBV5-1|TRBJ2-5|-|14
TGCGCCAGCAGCTTCCCCGGGACGGAAGAGACCCAGTACTTC
CASSFPGTEETQYF
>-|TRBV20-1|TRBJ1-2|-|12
TGCAGTGCCACGACCGGGGGCTATGGCTACACCTTC
CSATTGGYGYTF
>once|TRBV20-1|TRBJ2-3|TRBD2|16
TGCAGTGCTAGCTGGGTTAGCGGGGGGGCAACAGATACGCAGTATTTT
CSASWVSGGATDTQYF
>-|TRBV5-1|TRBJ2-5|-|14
TGCGCCAGCAGACGGGACACCTACCAAGAGACCCAGTACTTC
CASRRDTYQETQYF
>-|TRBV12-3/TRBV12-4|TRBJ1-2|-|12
TGTGCCAGCAGTTTAGTACGCGGTGGCTACACCTTC
CASSLVRGGYTF
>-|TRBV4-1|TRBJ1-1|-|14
TGCGCCAGCAGCTACCTGGGGACCGGGACTGAAGCTTTCTTT
CASSYLGTGTEAFF
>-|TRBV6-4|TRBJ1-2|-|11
TGTGCCAGCAGGATGGGGTATGACTACACCTTC
CASRMGYDYTF
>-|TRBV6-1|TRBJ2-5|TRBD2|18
TGTGCCAGCAGTGAACTAGGCGGCAGCGGGGGCGCCTGGGCGACCCAGTACTTC
CASSELGGSGGAWATQYF
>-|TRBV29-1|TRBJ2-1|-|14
TGCAGCGTCGCCGGGACAAACTTCTACAATGAGCAGTTCTTC
CSVAGTNFYNEQFF
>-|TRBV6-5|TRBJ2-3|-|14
TGTGCCAGCAGTGTACGGAGCGGCACAGATACGCAGTATTTT
CASSVRSGTDTQYF
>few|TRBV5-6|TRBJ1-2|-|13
TGTGCCAGCAGCGCCCAACCGATAAATGGCTACACCTTC
CASSAQPINGYTF
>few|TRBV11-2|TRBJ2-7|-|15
TGTGCCAGCAGCCCCTTCGTGACAGCGGATTACGAGCAGTACTTC
CASSPFVTADYEQYF
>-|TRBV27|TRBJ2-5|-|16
TGTGCCAGCAGTTTTAAGGCGGACACCGGCCAAGAGACCCAGTACTTC
CASSFKADTGQETQYF
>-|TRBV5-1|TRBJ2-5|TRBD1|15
TGCGCCAGCAGCTTGGAGGGACAGGGAACGGAGACCCAGTACTTC
CASSLEGQGTETQYF
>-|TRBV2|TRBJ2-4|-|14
TGTGCCAGCAGTGAGACCCCGGCCAAAAACATTCAGTACTTC
CASSETPAKNIQYF